This TCR beta chain was captured by sequencing in a study of graft-versus-host responses after intestinal transplantation. In the study overall: Transplant recipients had multivisceral, liver-intestinal, or isolated intestinal grafts.

The V gene's germline CDR1 is MNHEY and CDR2 SVGAGI. CDR3 size: 14 residues. V was cut by 0 bases and J by 5 bases, with 8 bases left in between. TCRdb's table, derived via immunoSEQ multiplex PCR, lists solely in-frame clones and lacks some. The sample records fewer than 45,000 clones, about 90% being singletons. Study observations and caveats: Present in recipient marrow, GvH clones included some that appeared first in ileum or blood. Early HvG declines after transplant were associated with peak circulating GvH clone levels. Allografts carried high graft-versus-host to host-versus-graft clonal ratios in patients having graft-donor T cell macrochimerism.

As for this clone: Its antigen remains unknown.

The sequenced sample was PBMCs, obtained approximately 320 days after intestinal transplant. This clonotype originated in a human patient who received an intestinal transplant, so some T cells may come from the graft donor. The V gene is TRBV6-5, the J gene TRBJ1-5, with D hard to call. CDR3 nucleotides: TGTGCCAGCAGTTACTCGACGGGGTATCAGCCCCAGCATTTT. This gives the protein CASSYSTGYQPQHF.